This TCR beta chain originates from a study of CD8 T cell repertoires and HIV-1 epitope variants. Study context: Twenty-five autologous and known Gag and Nef epitope variant peptides each stimulated T cells separately. An approximately eleven-day culture received IL-2, IL-7 and IL-15 on days 3 and 7.

This clone came up a few times. Its target is not known. Survey-depth immunoSEQ sequencing covered TCR beta CDR3 regions. Clones were sequenced by immunoSEQ multiplex PCR, and TCRdb holds only the in-frame ones, with some missing. The sample has a few thousand clones, roughly 70% seen once. Germline V CDR1 and CDR2: SGHVT, SQSDAQ. Germline trimming cut 3 bases from V and 7 bases from J; bases unmatched to any gene: 9. The CDR3 spans 14 residues. This chain links TRBV7-4 with TRBJ2-7, with 7 bases identical to TRBD1. Sequencing was carried out using cultured CD8+ T cells derived from PBMCs. This TCR came from a male donor with HIV. CDR3 amino acids: CASSLGQYLREQYF. In DNA, the CDR3 is TGTGCCAGCAGCTTGGGACAGTACCTTCGTGAGCAGTACTTC.